This T cell receptor (beta chain) originates from a study of blood T cell repertoires in COVID-19. The repertoire was sequenced with immunoSEQ multiplex PCR; TCRdb's copy has only in-frame clones and lacks some. Of approximately 170,000 clones listed, around 84% are singletons. With 5 bases removed from V and 7 bases from J, the gap between germline ends came to 12 bases. The CDR3 has 14 residues. Germline assignment: CDR1 SGHAT and CDR2 FQNNGV. The origin of this receptor is a woman aged 25-40 years who had recovered from COVID-19. Sequences were obtained from PBMCs or T cells enriched from blood (not recorded which). The chain has TRBV11-2 and TRBJ1-6; D is unclear. The CDR3 spells CASSPTPSNSPLHF. As DNA, the CDR3 is TGTGCCAGCAGCCCGACACCGAGCAATTCACCCCTCCACTTT.